This T cell receptor beta chain emerged from a study of Ad26.COV2.S vaccination and SARS-CoV-2 variants. Turning to the study itself: The donor was enrolled in the Ad26.COV2.S arm of the COV1001 trial. Donor got 5x10^10 or 1x10^11 viral particles of Ad26.COV2.S. Study-wide results and limits: Non-spike TCR breadth showed similarity between vaccine and placebo recipients. Vaccine recipients showed a spike-specific TCR breadth that was higher than in placebo recipients.

Some clones are missing from TCRdb's copy, which holds only in-frame ones; the method was immunoSEQ multiplex PCR. The data hold about 460,000 clones, with 70% to 90% observed a single time. On this clone: Its antigen remains unidentified.

The treatment: roughly 18 received Ad26.COV2.S at low or high dose, single or two shots; roughly 5 received placebo; per-sample allocation not given. It was on day 63 after the first vaccine or placebo injection that samples were taken. The CDR3 is made up of 15 amino acids. Per the germline V gene, CDR1 is SGHRS and CDR2 is YFSETQ. J lost 2 bases, V lost 4 bases, and 9 bases had no gene match. The sequences come from peripheral blood, collected in a trial of Ad26.COV2.S vaccine versus placebo. The sequence was collected from a person between 18 and 60 years old who received the Ad26.COV2.S COVID-19 vaccine or a placebo. The chain has TRBV5-1 and TRBJ2-7, with 7 bases aligning to TRBD1. The chain's CDR3 is CASSPRTGATYEQYF. The CDR3 DNA reads as TGCGCCAGCAGCCCCAGGACAGGCGCCACCTACGAGCAGTACTTC.